One sample yielded the 27 T cell receptor beta chains listed below, sequenced in a study of T cell responses to AZD1222 COVID-19 vaccine. Generated by immunoSEQ multiplex PCR, the TCRdb table keeps only in-frame clones and is missing some. The table has about 140,000 clones, less than 95% seen once. Sequencing was performed on peripheral blood, taken on day 0 of AZD1222 vaccination. All receptors come from an adult in good health.

The chain employs TRBV5-8 and TRBJ2-1, with 10 positions matching TRBD1. CDR1 and CDR2 (germline): SGHTS, YDEGEE. J gave up 4 bases and V 9 bases, and 4 bases lay outside the gene matches. The CDR3 has 13 amino acids. For the CDR3, the DNA is TGTGCCACCCGGGACAGGGGATACAATGAGCAGTTCTTC. It codes for CATRDRGYNEQFF.

The rearrangement joins TRBV6-5 to TRBJ2-2; 9 nucleotides line up with TRBD1. This CDR3 contains 14 residues. The J segment lost 5 bases and the V segment lost 7 bases, leaving 5 bases of the junction unmatched. From germline, CDR1 is MNHEY and CDR2 SVGAGI. The CDR3 region is CASITDRGTGELFF. CDR3 sequence (DNA): TGTGCCAGCATCACGGACAGGGGAACCGGGGAGCTGTTTTTT.

The rearrangement joins TRBV30 to TRBJ1-1, with unresolved D. There are 14 residues in the CDR3. Germline CDR1 and CDR2: GTSNPN and SVGIG (reference sequence). Deletions cut 0 bases from V and 0 bases from J, with 8 bases between. The CDR3 nucleotides read TGTGCCTGGAGTGTAGGCCGACTGAACACTGAAGCTTTCTTT. Protein product: CAWSVGRLNTEAFF.

The CDR3 coding sequence is TGTGCCACCAGTGATGGGGGACTAGCGTACTACAATGAGCAGTTCTTC. Translated: CATSDGGLAYYNEQFF. The gene calls are TRBV24-1 and TRBJ2-1; 10 nucleotides match TRBD2. Trimming took 3 bases from V and 3 from J; bases not matched to a gene: 4. The CDR3 is 16 residues long. Germline V gives CDR1 KGHDR, CDR2 SFDVKD.

This clone came up once. The gene calls are TRBV2 and TRBJ1-2, with no clear D. This CDR3 comprises 13 residues. V lost 6 bases to trimming and J lost 4 bases, with 12 bases between them. Germline V gives CDR1 SNHLY, CDR2 FYNNEI. The CDR3 reads CASSAEAAYGYTF. In nucleotides, the CDR3 is TGTGCCAGCAGCGCCGAGGCAGCCTATGGCTACACCTTC.

This chain links TRBV6-4 with TRBJ1-2; D is ambiguous. V shed 7 bases and J shed 5 bases, with 20 bases lying between them. Germline lookup yields CDR1 MRHNA and CDR2 SNTAGT. The CDR3 is made up of 15 amino acids. This CDR3 reads CASIRHEQLFYGYTF. The CDR3 coding sequence is TGTGCCAGCATTCGACATGAACAACTATTTTATGGCTACACCTTC.

V gene TRBV3-1 (or the pseudogene TRBV3-2) combines with J gene TRBJ2-7; D call uncertain. The V end was cut by 4 bases, the J end by 0 bases, with 10 bases between. The CDR3 runs to 14 residues. Germline values: CDR1 LGHDT, CDR2 YNNKEL (reference sequence). CDR3 coding DNA: TGTGCCAGCAGCCCGGGCTGGAGCTCCTACGAGCAGTACTTC. It is translated as CASSPGWSSYEQYF.

The chain recombines TRBV20-1 with TRBJ2-1, with 7 bases that match TRBD2. The germline V gene encodes CDR1 DFQATT and CDR2 SNEGSKA (reference sequence). The CDR3 has 12 amino acids. V lost 3 bases and J lost 9; bases outside the gene matches: 5. The CDR3 sequence: CSASGRAAEQFF. DNA for the CDR3: TGCAGTGCTAGTGGGAGGGCCGCTGAGCAGTTCTTC.

The rearrangement uses TRBV11-3 and TRBJ2-7; perhaps TRBD2 as D (6 bases). Trimming took 0 bases from V and 1 from J, leaving 13 bases between them. CDR1 SGHNT and CDR2 YENEEA come from the germline V gene. The CDR3 length is 16 residues. CDR3 coding DNA: TGTGCCAGCAGCTTAGAGGGACTGGGACGATCCTACGAGCAGTACTTC. It is translated as CASSLEGLGRSYEQYF.

The CDR3 DNA reads TGTGCCAGCAGCGTCTCCAGCGGGGGGGCCGGATCCTACAATGAGCAGTTCTTC. This translates into CASSVSSGGAGSYNEQFF. The chain couples TRBV9 to TRBJ2-1; TRBD2 matches 10 bases. CDR3 length: 18 amino acids. Trimming cost V 2 bases and J 1 base; bases outside gene matches: 9. Germline V gene lookup returns CDR1 SGDLS and CDR2 YYNGEE.

This chain joins TRBV19 and TRBJ1-2, with D unresolved. This CDR3 has 15 amino acids. Looked up from germline, CDR1 is LNHDA and CDR2 is SQIVND (reference sequence). V lost 4 bases and J 4 bases, leaving 16 bases between the germline ends. CDR3 bases: TGTGCCAGTAGTACCGCGGTCGGGGAGGGCTATGGCTACACCTTC. It yields the protein CASSTAVGEGYGYTF.

The chain has TRBV4-3 and TRBJ1-4; D might be TRBD1 (6 bases). Germline values: CDR1 LGHNA, CDR2 YSLEER. This CDR3 is 14 amino acids long. V dropped 0 bases and J dropped 7 bases, with 9 bases sitting between them. The CDR3 nucleotides read TGCGCCAGCAGCCAAGATCGGGGGCCTGAAAAACTGTTTTTT. This codes for CASSQDRGPEKLFF.

The chain uses TRBV7-6 and TRBJ1-6, with 9 nucleotides matching TRBD1. The V segment lost 5 bases and the J segment 10 bases; nucleotides outside the gene matches: 6. CDR1 SGHVS and CDR2 FNYEAQ come from the germline V gene. The CDR3 is 14 amino acids. For the CDR3, the DNA is TGTGCCAGCAGCCTTACAGGGGGCCGATCACCCCTCCACTTT. As protein: CASSLTGGRSPLHF.

The gene calls are TRBV5-1 and TRBJ2-2, with D uncertain. Between the trimmed V and J ends, which lost 0 bases and 1 base, there was a span of 10 bases. In germline, CDR1 is SGHRS, CDR2 YFSETQ. This CDR3 spans 16 amino acids. The CDR3 DNA sequence: TGCGCCAGCAGCTTGGTTCCAGGCCTGAACACCGGGGAGCTGTTTTTT. Translating it yields CASSLVPGLNTGELFF.

This clone appeared once. The chain has TRBV3-1 (or the pseudogene TRBV3-2) and TRBJ1-2; D perhaps matches TRBD1 (6 bases). CDR3 length: 14 amino acids. Trimming cost V 0 bases and J 6 bases, with 11 bases left between them. Germline CDR1 LGHDT, CDR2 YNNKEL (reference sequence). For the CDR3, the DNA is TGTGCCAGCAGCCAAGAGCCGGGGGCGCATGGCTACACCTTC. Translated: CASSQEPGAHGYTF.

This chain joins TRBV30 and TRBJ2-2, with D hard to call. The ends were cut back, 3 bases at V and 4 bases at J, with 18 bases in the middle. Germline CDR1 is GTSNPN and CDR2 is SVGIG (reference sequence). CDR3 length: 16 amino acids. The CDR3 nucleotides are TGTGCCTGGAGCGTGGGGTTGGGTCGAGGCACCGGGGAGCTGTTTTTT. This encodes CAWSVGLGRGTGELFF.

The rearrangement uses TRBV7-2 and TRBJ2-3, with no clear D. The CDR3 spans 15 residues. Germline V CDR1 and CDR2: SGHTA, FQGNSA. Between the trimmed V and J ends, which lost 9 bases and 0 bases, there was a span of 16 bases. CDR3 bases: TGTGCCAGTTCTCGAAGGAGCCCTAGCACAGATACGCAGTATTTT. Its protein is CASSRRSPSTDTQYF.

The chain employs TRBV5-1 and TRBJ2-1, with 7 bases that match TRBD1. The CDR3 has 12 amino acids. The trim removed 4 bases at V and 6 bases at J, leaving 1 base unmatched. Germline CDR1 and CDR2: SGHRS and YFSETQ. DNA of the CDR3: TGCGCCAGCAGCAGGGACAGCAATGAGCAGTTCTTC. Its translation: CASSRDSNEQFF.

CDR3 sequence (DNA): TGTGCCAGCAGTGAAGAAGACCGCAGACTGTCGGGTGGCTACACCTTC. It translates to CASSEEDRRLSGGYTF. The chain joins TRBV2 to TRBJ1-2; D unclear. The V end was cut by 1 base, the J end by 7 bases, with 19 bases between. The CDR3 is 16 amino acids. Germline CDR1 and CDR2: SNHLY and FYNNEI.

This chain connects TRBV9 to TRBJ2-1, with D tentatively TRBD1 (6 bases). Germline V gene data show CDR1 as SGDLS and CDR2 as YYNGEE. V gave up 1 base and J gave up 4 bases, with 12 bases separating them. CDR3 size: 15 residues. The CDR3, as DNA: TGTGCCAGCAGCGTATTGGGGGCGAATTACAATGAGCAGTTCTTC. Encoded protein: CASSVLGANYNEQFF. The entire variable domain, with the rest obtained from reference TRBV9 and TRBJ2-1, is as follows: DSGVTQTPKHLITATGQRVTLRCSPRSGDLSVYWYQQSLDQGLQFLIQYYNGEERAKGNILERFSAQQFPDLHSELNLSSLELGDSALYFCASSVLGANYNEQFFGPGTRLTVL.

The chain combines TRBV4-3 with TRBJ2-2; 8 bases fit TRBD2. The CDR3 is 20 amino acids. Germline trimming cut 1 base from V and 0 bases from J; bases unmatched to any gene: 13. The germline CDR1 and CDR2 sequences are LGHNA and YSLEER. The CDR3 reads CASSQVVRRGASSNTGELFF. The CDR3 DNA sequence: TGCGCCAGCAGCCAAGTCGTTCGGCGGGGGGCGAGTTCGAACACCGGGGAGCTGTTTTTT.

The V gene is TRBV11-2, the J gene TRBJ2-7, with D perhaps matching TRBD2 (6 bases). V was pared by 6 bases and J by 5 bases, with 11 bases between. This CDR3 has 12 residues. CDR1 is SGHAT, CDR2 FQNNGV, per germline. The CDR3 nucleotides read TGTGCCAGCAGGAGGGGAGGCAACGAGCAGTACTTC. This gives the protein CASRRGGNEQYF. Together with reference TRBV11-2 and TRBJ2-7, the CDR3 gives the full variable domain: EAGVAQSPRYKIIEKRQSVAFWCNPISGHATLYWYQQILGQGPKLLIQFQNNGVVDDSQLPKDRFSAERLKGVDSTLKIQPAKLEDSAVYLCASRRGGNEQYFGPGTRLTVT.

This clone was detected only once. This sequence joins TRBV2 and TRBJ1-1; 7 bases are shared with TRBD1. This CDR3 has 14 residues. With 6 bases clipped from V and 6 bases from J, the junction kept 10 bases outside the gene matches. Germline V lookup: CDR1 SNHLY, CDR2 FYNNEI. The CDR3 protein is CASRVDRVHPEAFF. CDR3 coding DNA: TGTGCCAGCAGAGTAGACAGGGTCCATCCTGAAGCTTTCTTT.

CDR3: CASSLWGTRDEQYF. The CDR3 nucleotides read TGTGCCAGCAGCTTATGGGGGACAAGGGACGAGCAGTACTTC. The chain is built from TRBV11-2 and TRBJ2-7; D is possibly TRBD1 (6 bases). The CDR3 is made up of 14 amino acids. V was clipped by 2 bases and J by 5 bases, with 13 bases between them. Germline CDR1 and CDR2: SGHAT and FQNNGV.

This chain joins TRBV5-4 and TRBJ2-3; the D gene is possibly TRBD2 (6 bases). Germline V CDR1 and CDR2: SGHNT, YYREEE (reference sequence). This CDR3 comprises 16 residues. Trimming took off 4 bases at V and 5 bases at J, with 20 bases between the two ends. The CDR3 spells CASSRRDSARGDTQYF. CDR3 nucleotides: TGTGCCAGCAGCCGCAGGGACTCCGCCCGGGGAGATACGCAGTATTTT.

This sequence joins TRBV28 and TRBJ1-4; D is perhaps TRBD1 (6 bases). V lost 7 bases and J 8 bases, leaving 14 bases between the germline ends. Per germline, CDR1 MDHEN and CDR2 SYDVKM. This CDR3 spans 13 amino acids. CDR3 sequence reads: CASTGQIIEKLFF. The CDR3 DNA reads TGTGCCAGCACCGGACAGATTATAGAAAAACTGTTTTTT.

CDR3 sequence reads: CAISGGQGNYGYTF. CDR3 nucleotides: TGTGCCATCAGTGGGGGACAGGGAAACTATGGCTACACCTTC. This sequence joins TRBV10-3 and TRBJ1-2; 9 bases line up with TRBD1. Per the germline V gene, CDR1 is ENHRY and CDR2 is SYGVKD. The length of the CDR3 is 14 residues. J lost 2 bases, V lost 4 bases, and 2 bases had no gene match.